Below are 3 T cell receptor beta chains sequenced from a single sample in a study of blood T cell repertoires in COVID-19. Assay: immunoSEQ multiplex PCR; the TCRdb copy retains only in-frame clones and omits some. The data hold 85,000 to 130,000 clones, with just over 90% observed a single time. Material: peripheral blood. These receptors were obtained from a man aged 55 to 70 with acute or convalescent COVID-19.

The genes are TRBV11-3 and TRBJ2-3; TRBD1 agrees at 8 bases. Losses at the gene ends were 5 bases for V and 4 bases for J; bases not matched to a gene: 11. Germline-derived CDR1 and CDR2 are SGHNT and YENEEA. The CDR3 is 16 residues long. The CDR3 bases are TGTGCCAGCAGCCCTCGGCAGGGGGCAACCCCAGATACGCAGTATTTT. Translated: CASSPRQGATPDTQYF.

This chain links TRBV6-5 with TRBJ2-2, with 9 bases matching TRBD2. The CDR3 extends over 14 amino acids. The trim removed 7 bases at V and 6 bases at J, leaving 6 bases unmatched. Germline V gene sequence: CDR1 MNHEY, CDR2 SVGAGI. The CDR3 reads CASIGGGRAGELFF. CDR3 bases: TGTGCCAGCATAGGTGGCGGGAGGGCCGGGGAGCTGTTTTTT.

The rearrangement uses TRBV28 and TRBJ1-2, with a tentative D call TRBD1 (6 bases). There are 13 residues in the CDR3. V was shortened by 5 bases and J by 2 bases, with 9 bases between the two germline ends. Per germline, CDR1 MDHEN and CDR2 SYDVKM. This chain's CDR3 is CASSGQPNYGYTF. The CDR3, as DNA: TGTGCCAGCAGTGGACAGCCAAACTATGGCTACACCTTC.